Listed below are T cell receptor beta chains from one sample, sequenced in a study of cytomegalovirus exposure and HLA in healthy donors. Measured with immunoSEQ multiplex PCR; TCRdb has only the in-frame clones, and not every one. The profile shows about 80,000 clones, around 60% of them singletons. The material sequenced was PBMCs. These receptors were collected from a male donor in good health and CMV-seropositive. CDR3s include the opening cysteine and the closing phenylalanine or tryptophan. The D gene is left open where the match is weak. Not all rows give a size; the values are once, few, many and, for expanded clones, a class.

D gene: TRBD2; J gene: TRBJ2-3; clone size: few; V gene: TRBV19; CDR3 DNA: TGTGCCAGTAACCTAGCGGGAGGCGTGAATACGCAGTATTTT; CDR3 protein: CASNLAGGVNTQYF
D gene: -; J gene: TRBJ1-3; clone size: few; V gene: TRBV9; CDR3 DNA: TGTGCCAGCAGCGACAGCTCTGGAAACACCATATATTTT; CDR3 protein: CASSDSSGNTIYF
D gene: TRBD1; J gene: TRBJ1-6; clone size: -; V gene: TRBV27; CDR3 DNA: TGTGCCAGCAGTCATGGACAGGGACGCTATAATTCACCCCTCCACTTT; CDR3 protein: CASSHGQGRYNSPLHF
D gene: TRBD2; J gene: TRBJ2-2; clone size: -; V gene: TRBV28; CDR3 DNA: TGTGCCAGTTCGTGGCGGGAGGGCCCCGGGGAGCTGTTTTTT; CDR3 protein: CASSWREGPGELFF
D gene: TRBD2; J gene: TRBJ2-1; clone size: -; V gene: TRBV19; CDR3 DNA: TGTGCCAGTCGGGTAGCGGGAGGGGATGAGCAGTTCTTC; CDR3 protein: CASRVAGGDEQFF
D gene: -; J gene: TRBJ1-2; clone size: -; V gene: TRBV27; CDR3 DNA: TGTGCCACCCGGCATAAATCGGCGGAAACCTACTATGGCTACACCTTC; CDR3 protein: CATRHKSAETYYGYTF
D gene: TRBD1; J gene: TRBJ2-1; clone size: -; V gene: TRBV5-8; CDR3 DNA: TGTGCCAGCAGCCTGGGACAGCGTGAGCAGTTCTTC; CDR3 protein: CASSLGQREQFF
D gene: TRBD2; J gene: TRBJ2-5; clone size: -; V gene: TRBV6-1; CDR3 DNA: TGTGCCAGCAGTGAAATTGCGGGGGGACAAGAGACCCAGTACTTC; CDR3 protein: CASSEIAGGQETQYF
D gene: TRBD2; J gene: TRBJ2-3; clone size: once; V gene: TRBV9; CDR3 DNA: TGTGCCAGCAGTCGAAGCACGGGGGAGGGGAGCACAGATACGCAGTATTTT; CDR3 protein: CASSRSTGEGSTDTQYF
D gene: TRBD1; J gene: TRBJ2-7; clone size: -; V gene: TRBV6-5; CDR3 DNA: TGTGCCAGCAGTAACCTAGACAGGGGCTACGAGCAGTACTTC; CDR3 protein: CASSNLDRGYEQYF
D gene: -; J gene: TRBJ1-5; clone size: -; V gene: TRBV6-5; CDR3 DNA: TGTGCCAGCAGTTTTCTTCCCGGGGTGAGCAATCAGCCCCAGCATTTT; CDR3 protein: CASSFLPGVSNQPQHF
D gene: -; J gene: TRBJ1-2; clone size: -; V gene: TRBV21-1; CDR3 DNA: TGTGCCAGCAGCAAAAAAGGGGACAACGGAGTCTATGGCTACACCTTC; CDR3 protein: CASSKKGDNGVYGYTF
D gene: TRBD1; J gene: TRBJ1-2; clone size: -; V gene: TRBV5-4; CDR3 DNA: TGTGCCAGCAGTAGAGAAACAGGGGCAGGCTATGGCTACACCTTC; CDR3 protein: CASSRETGAGYGYTF
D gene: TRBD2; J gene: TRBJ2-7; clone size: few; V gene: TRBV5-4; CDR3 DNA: TGTGCCAGCAGCTTGAGCGGGAGCAACTCCTACGAGCAGTACTTC; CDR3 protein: CASSLSGSNSYEQYF
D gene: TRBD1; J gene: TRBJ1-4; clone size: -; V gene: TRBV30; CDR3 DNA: TGTGCCTGGAGTGTACTAGGGGGCGCCGAAAAACTGTTTTTT; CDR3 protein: CAWSVLGGAEKLFF
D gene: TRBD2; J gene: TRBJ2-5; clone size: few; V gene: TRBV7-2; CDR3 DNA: TGTGCCAGCAGCCCCGGGACTAGTGGTTCAGAGACCCAGTACTTC; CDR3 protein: CASSPGTSGSETQYF
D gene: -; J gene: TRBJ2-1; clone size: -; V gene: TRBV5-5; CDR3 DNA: TGTGCCAGCAGCTTGCGTCGTGAGCAGTTCTTC; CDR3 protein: CASSLRREQFF
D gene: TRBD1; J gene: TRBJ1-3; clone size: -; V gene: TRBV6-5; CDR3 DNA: TGTGCCAGCAGCGCGACAGGGACTGGAAACACCATATATTTT; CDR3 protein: CASSATGTGNTIYF
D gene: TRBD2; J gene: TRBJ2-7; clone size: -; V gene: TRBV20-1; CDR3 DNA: TGCAGTGAAAGCGGGACGAACGAGCAGTACTTC; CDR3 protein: CSESGTNEQYF
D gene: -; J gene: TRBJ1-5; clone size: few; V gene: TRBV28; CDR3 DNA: TGTGCCAGCAGTTCCGGGGTTAGCCAGCCCCAGCATTTT; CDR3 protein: CASSSGVSQPQHF
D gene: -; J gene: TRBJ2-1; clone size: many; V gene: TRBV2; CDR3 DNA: TGTGCCAGCAAAACGGGATACCTAGACAATGAGCAGTTCTTC; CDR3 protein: CASKTGYLDNEQFF
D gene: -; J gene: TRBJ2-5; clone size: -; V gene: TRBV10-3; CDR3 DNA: TGTGCCATCAGTGAACTTGGGGGGGCCCAAGAGACCCAGTACTTC; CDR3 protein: CAISELGGAQETQYF
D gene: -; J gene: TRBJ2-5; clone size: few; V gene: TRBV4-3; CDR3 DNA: TGCGCCAGCAGCCAAGATCAAAGGGGTTCTGAGACCCAGTACTTC; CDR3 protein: CASSQDQRGSETQYF
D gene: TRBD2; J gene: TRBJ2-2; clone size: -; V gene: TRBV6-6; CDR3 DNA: TGTGCCAGCAGTCCCGGACTAGCTTACACCGGGGAGCTGTTTTTT; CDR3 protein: CASSPGLAYTGELFF
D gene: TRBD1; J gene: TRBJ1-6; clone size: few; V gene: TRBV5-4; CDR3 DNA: TGTGCCAGCAGCTTGTCACAGGGGATATTCGGGAATTCACCCCTCCACTTT; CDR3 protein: CASSLSQGIFGNSPLHF
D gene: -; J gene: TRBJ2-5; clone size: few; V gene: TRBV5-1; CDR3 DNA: TGCGCCAGCACTTCCGGCGGGGCCCAAGAGACCCAGTACTTC; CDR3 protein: CASTSGGAQETQYF
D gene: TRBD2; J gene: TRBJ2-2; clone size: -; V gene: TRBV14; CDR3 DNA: TGTGCCAGCAGCATAGCGGGAGGCCCCACCGGGGAGCTGTTTTTT; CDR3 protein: CASSIAGGPTGELFF
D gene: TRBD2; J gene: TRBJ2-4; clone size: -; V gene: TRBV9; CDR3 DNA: TGTGCCAGCAGCCCCGGGGGGGGGCTAGCGGGAGAAGAAAACATTCAGTACTTC; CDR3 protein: CASSPGGGLAGEENIQYF
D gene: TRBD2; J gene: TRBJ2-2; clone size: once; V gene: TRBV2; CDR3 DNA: TGTGCCAGCAGCCTGGGACTAGCGGGATCGGGCACCGGGGAGCTGTTTTTT; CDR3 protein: CASSLGLAGSGTGELFF
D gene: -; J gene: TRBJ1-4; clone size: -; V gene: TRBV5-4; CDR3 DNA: TGTGCCAGCAGCAGTCAGGGCGCGGGGAATGAAAAACTGTTTTTT; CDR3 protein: CASSSQGAGNEKLFF
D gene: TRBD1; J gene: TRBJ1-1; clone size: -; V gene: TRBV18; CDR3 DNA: TGTGCCAGCTCGTCCGACAGGGGGTGGAAAGCTTTCTTT; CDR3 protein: CASSSDRGWKAFF
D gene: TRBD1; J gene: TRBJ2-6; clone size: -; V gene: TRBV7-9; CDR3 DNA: TGTGCCAGCAGCCCTCTGCCTCGGACAGGGAACGGGGCCAACGTCCTGACTTTC; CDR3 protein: CASSPLPRTGNGANVLTF
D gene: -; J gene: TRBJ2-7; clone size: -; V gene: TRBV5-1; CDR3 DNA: TGCGCCAGCAGCTTGGGGCAATACTACGAGCAGTACTTC; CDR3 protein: CASSLGQYYEQYF
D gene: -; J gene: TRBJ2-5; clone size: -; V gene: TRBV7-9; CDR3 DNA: TGTGCCAGCAGCTTAGCTTTAGAAGAGACCCAGTACTTC; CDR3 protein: CASSLALEETQYF
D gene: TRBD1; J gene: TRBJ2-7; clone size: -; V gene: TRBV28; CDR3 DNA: TGTGCCAGCAGTTCCCGAGGGGGACAGGGGTCCTACGAGCAGTACTTC; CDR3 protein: CASSSRGGQGSYEQYF
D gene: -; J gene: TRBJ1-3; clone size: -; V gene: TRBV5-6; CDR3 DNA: TGTGCCAGCAGCGTTCTGAGCTCTGGAAACACCATATATTTT; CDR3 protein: CASSVLSSGNTIYF
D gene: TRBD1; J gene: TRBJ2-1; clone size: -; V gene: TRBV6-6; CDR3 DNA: TGTGCCAGCAGTTACGGGGACAGGGGGGCGCACAATGAGCAGTTCTTC; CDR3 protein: CASSYGDRGAHNEQFF
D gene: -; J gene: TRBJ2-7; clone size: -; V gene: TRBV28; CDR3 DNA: TGTGCCAGCAGTCTCTTCCAGGGGGGCGAGCAGTACTTC; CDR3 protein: CASSLFQGGEQYF
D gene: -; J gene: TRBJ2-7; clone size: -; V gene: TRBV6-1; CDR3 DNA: TGTGCCAGCAGTGAAAGGCAGGACAGCCTCTACGAGCAGTACTTC; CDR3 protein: CASSERQDSLYEQYF
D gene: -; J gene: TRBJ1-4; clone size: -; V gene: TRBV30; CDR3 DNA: TGTGCCTGGAGGGGGCAGGGGACCGCAACTAATGAAAAACTGTTTTTT; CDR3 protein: CAWRGQGTATNEKLFF
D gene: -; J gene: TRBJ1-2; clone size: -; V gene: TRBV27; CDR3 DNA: TGTGCCAGCAGTCCCCCGGGGGACTATGGCTACACCTTC; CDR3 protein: CASSPPGDYGYTF
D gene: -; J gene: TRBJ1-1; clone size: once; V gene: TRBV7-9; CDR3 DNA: TGTGCCAGCAGCTCGGGAGAGAACACTGAAGCTTTCTTT; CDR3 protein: CASSSGENTEAFF
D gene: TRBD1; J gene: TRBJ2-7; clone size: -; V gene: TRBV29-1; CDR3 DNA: TGCAGCGTCCCCGGGACAGGGTTCTACGAGCAGTACTTC; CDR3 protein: CSVPGTGFYEQYF
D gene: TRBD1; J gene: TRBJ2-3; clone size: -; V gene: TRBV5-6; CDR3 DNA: TGTGCCAGCAGCTTGACAGGGGACCTCACAGATACGCAGTATTTT; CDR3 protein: CASSLTGDLTDTQYF
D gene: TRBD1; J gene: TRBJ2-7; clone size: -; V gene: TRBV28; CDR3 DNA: TGTGCCAGCTCCGGGACAGGGGATTACGAGCAGTACTTC; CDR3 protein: CASSGTGDYEQYF
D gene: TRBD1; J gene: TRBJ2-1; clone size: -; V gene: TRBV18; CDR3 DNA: TGTGCCAGCTCACCTACCGACAGGGGGAATTGGGAGCAGTTCTTC; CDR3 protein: CASSPTDRGNWEQFF
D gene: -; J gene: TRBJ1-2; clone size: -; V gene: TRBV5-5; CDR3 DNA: TGTGCCAGCAGCTTGGCCCCATCAGGGACTATCGGAAGCTACACCTTC; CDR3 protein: CASSLAPSGTIGSYTF
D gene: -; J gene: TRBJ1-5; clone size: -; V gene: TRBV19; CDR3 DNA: TGTGCCAGTAGTACCACCCCCGCAGGGGATCAGCCCCAGCATTTT; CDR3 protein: CASSTTPAGDQPQHF
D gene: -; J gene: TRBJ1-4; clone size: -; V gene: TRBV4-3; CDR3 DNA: TGCGCCAGCAGCCAAGGGACAGCAACTAATGAAAAACTGTTTTTT; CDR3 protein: CASSQGTATNEKLFF
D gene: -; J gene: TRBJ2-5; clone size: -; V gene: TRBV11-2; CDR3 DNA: TGTGCCAGCAGCTCTCAGGGGAGGGCCCAAGAGACCCAGTACTTC; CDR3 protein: CASSSQGRAQETQYF
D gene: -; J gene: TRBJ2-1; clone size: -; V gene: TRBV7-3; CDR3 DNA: TGTGCCAGCAGCTTATCTCCAGGCCGGGACGGGGGTGAGCAGTTCTTC; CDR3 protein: CASSLSPGRDGGEQFF
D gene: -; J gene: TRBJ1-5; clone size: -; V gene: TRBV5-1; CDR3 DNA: TGCGCCAGCAGCCCTGGGGCGGGAGAGAATCAGCCCCAGCATTTT; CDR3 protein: CASSPGAGENQPQHF
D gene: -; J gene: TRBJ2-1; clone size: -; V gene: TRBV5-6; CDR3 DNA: TGTGCCAGCAGCCGGACAATGGAAGGGGAGCAGTTCTTC; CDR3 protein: CASSRTMEGEQFF